The 11 T cell receptor beta chains given below trace back to one sample, sequenced in a study of vaccination and CD4 T cells after COVID-19. Their target antigens are unknown. The Oncomine TCR Beta short-read assay was applied to DNA of cultured CD4+ T cells. TCRdb ran MiXCR on the PCR reads and lists one entry per CDR3 protein. The data hold fewer than 25,000 distinct CDR3 sequences, with approximately 40% observed a single time. Indicated time point: late sampling 161 to 241 days after vaccination in three convalescent patients. Specified treatment: approximately 9-day PBMC culture with coronavirus spike peptide pools or control peptides (ViraFEST assay). Sequencing was performed on CD4+ T cells from blood, cultured in vitro, taken about 7 months after SARS-CoV-2 vaccination. Receptors originate from a human donor who had recovered from COVID-19.

The CDR3, as DNA: TGTGCCAGCAAGGCGCTAGCGGGAACAGAGCAGTACTTC. As protein: CASKALAGTEQYF. This rearrangement joins TRBV6-1 to TRBJ2-7; 9 bases align to TRBD2. J was trimmed by 7 bases and V by 7 bases; bases with no gene match: 8. This CDR3 is built from 13 residues. The germline gives CDR1 MNHNS, CDR2 SASEGT.

This sequence joins TRBV28 and TRBJ1-5, with D tentatively TRBD1 (6 bases). Trimming removed 7 bases at V and 11 bases at J, with 15 bases between. Germline V gene data show CDR1 as MDHEN and CDR2 as SYDVKM. The CDR3 extends over 12 amino acids. The CDR3 here is CASMAGAMAQHF. The CDR3 DNA is TGTGCCAGCATGGCAGGGGCCATGGCCCAGCATTTT. Full variable domain (remainder filled in from reference TRBV28 and TRBJ1-5): DVKVTQSSRYLVKRTGEKVFLECVQDMDHENMFWYRQDPGLGLRLIYFSYDVKMKEKGDIPEGYSVSREKKERFSLILESASTNQTSMYLCASMAGAMAQHFGDGTRLSIL.

The chain uses TRBV24-1 and TRBJ2-7; TRBD2 is a possible D gene (6 bases). Germline values: CDR1 KGHDR, CDR2 SFDVKD. The CDR3 covers 13 residues. V was trimmed by 3 bases and J by 3 bases, leaving 8 bases between them. The CDR3 is CATSDAGIYEQYF. The CDR3 DNA reads TGTGCCACCAGTGATGCGGGGATCTACGAGCAGTACTTC.

By share, this clonotype ranks as medium-sized (0.01 to 0.1%). This chain uses TRBV6-5 with TRBJ1-5, with 8 bases that match TRBD1. Trimming cost V 4 bases and J 7 bases; bases outside gene matches: 9. The CDR3 totals 15 residues. Germline V gene data show CDR1 as MNHEY and CDR2 as SVGAGI. The DNA for the CDR3 is TGTGCCAGCAGTTCGATGGACAGGGTCTCACAGCCCCAGCATTTT. Protein: CASSSMDRVSQPQHF.

This clonotype has more than one count but fewer than ten. This chain uses TRBV6-1 with TRBJ2-5, with D unclear. The CDR3 runs 12 residues. V lost 7 bases and J lost 4, with 10 bases in between. CDR1 and CDR2 (germline): MNHNS, SASEGT. CDR3 DNA: TGTGCCAGCAAAACAAGTGGAGAGACCCAGTACTTC. Amino acid sequence: CASKTSGETQYF.

The chain uses TRBV2 and TRBJ1-5; D remains unclear. CDR3 length: 15 amino acids. Germline-derived CDR1 and CDR2 are SNHLY and FYNNEI. V gave up 5 bases and J gave up 4 bases, with 15 bases separating them. The CDR3 spells CASSPQGIGNQPQHF. CDR3 coding DNA: TGTGCCAGCAGTCCACAAGGAATAGGGAATCAGCCCCAGCATTTT. The whole variable domain, remainder taken from reference TRBV2 and TRBJ1-5, is EPEVTQTPSHQVTQMGQEVILRCVPISNHLYFYWYRQILGQKVEFLVSFYNNEISEKSEIFDDQFSVERPDGSNFTLKIRSTKLEDSAMYFCASSPQGIGNQPQHFGDGTRLSIL.

The chain employs TRBV11-1 and TRBJ2-5; TRBD1 matches at 7 bases. The J segment lost 5 bases and the V segment lost 5 bases, leaving 14 bases of the junction unmatched. The CDR3 runs 16 residues. CDR1 is SGHAT, CDR2 FQDESV, per germline (reference sequence). The CDR3 spells CASSRPTGIAVETQYF. DNA for the CDR3: TGTGCCAGCAGCCGACCGACAGGGATTGCTGTGGAGACCCAGTACTTC.

This chain joins TRBV10-3 and TRBJ1-1; possible D gene TRBD1, 6 bases. Germline V CDR1 and CDR2: ENHRY, SYGVKD. The CDR3 consists of 13 residues. V was cut by 8 bases and J by 3 bases, with 13 bases left in between. The CDR3 DNA sequence: TGTGCCATCCAGGACAGTGAATACACTGAAGCTTTCTTT. Translation gives CAIQDSEYTEAFF.

This clonotype showed up just a few times. The chain employs TRBV7-2 and TRBJ1-1, with TRBD1 as a possible D gene (5 bases). This CDR3 comprises 14 residues. Germline-derived CDR1 and CDR2 are SGHTA and FQGNSA. V was shortened by 5 bases and J by 5 bases, with 15 bases between the two germline ends. The CDR3 loop is CASSLSGGITEAFF. The DNA for the CDR3 is TGTGCCAGCAGCCTATCGGGGGGGATAACTGAAGCTTTCTTT.

This clonotype has just a few counts. The chain has TRBV6-5 and TRBJ2-3, with D possibly TRBD1 on 6 matching bases. Trimming left V 0 bases short and J 8 bases short, with 9 bases between. This CDR3 spans 13 amino acids. CDR1 and CDR2 from the germline V gene are MNHEY and SVGAGI. The CDR3 bases are TGTGCCAGCAGTTACTCGAGGGACACTACGCAGTATTTT. Amino acids: CASSYSRDTTQYF.

The V gene is TRBV4-1, the J gene TRBJ2-5; D is possibly TRBD2 (5 bases). The CDR3 is made up of 17 amino acids. The V end was cut by 4 bases, the J end by 1 base, with 19 bases between. Germline V lookup: CDR1 MGHRA, CDR2 YSYEKL. In DNA, the CDR3 is TGCGCCAGCAGCCTTTCGGGTACGCGGGCCTCCCAAGAGACCCAGTACTTC. Its translation is CASSLSGTRASQETQYF.